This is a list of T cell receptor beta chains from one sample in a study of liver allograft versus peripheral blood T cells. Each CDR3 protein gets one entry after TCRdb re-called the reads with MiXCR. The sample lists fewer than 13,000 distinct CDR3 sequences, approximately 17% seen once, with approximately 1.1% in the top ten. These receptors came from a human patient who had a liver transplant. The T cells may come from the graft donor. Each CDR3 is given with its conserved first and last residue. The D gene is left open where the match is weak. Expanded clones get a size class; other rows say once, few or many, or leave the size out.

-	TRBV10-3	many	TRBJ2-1	TGTGCCATCAGTGACGCGACCAGGGGGGGCCACAATGAGCAGTTCTTC	CAISDATRGGHNEQFF
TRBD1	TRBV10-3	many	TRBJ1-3	TGTGCCATCAGTGAGTCGAGGACAGGTTACTCTGGAAACACCATATATTTT	CAISESRTGYSGNTIYF
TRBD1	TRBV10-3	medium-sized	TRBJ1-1	TGTGCCATCAGTGAGGTACAGGGGCAGAACACTGAAGCTTTCTTT	CAISEVQGQNTEAFF
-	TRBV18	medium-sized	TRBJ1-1	TGTGCCAGCTCACCGGACCGTTCCGAGACTGAAGCTTTCTTT	CASSPDRSETEAFF
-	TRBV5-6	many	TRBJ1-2	TGTGCCAGCAGCAGTGGGAATAACTATGGCTACACCTTC	CASSSGNNYGYTF
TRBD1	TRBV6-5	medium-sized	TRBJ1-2	TGTGCCAGCAGTTCTGGACAGGGGACATATGGCTACACCTTC	CASSSGQGTYGYTF
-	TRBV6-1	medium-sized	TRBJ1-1	TGTGCCAGCAGTGGATCCAGTGGAGGGTTCACTGAAGCTTTCTTT	CASSGSSGGFTEAFF
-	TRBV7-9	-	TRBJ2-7	TGTGCCAGCAGCCCAAAAGACTTCGAGCAGTACTTC	CASSPKDFEQYF
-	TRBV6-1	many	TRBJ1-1	TGTGCCAGCAGTGGAAGGGGGAACACTGAAGCTTTCTTT	CASSGRGNTEAFF
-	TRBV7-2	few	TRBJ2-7	TGTGCCAGCAGCTTAGCCTCATCTAGGGGCGAAGTTTACGAGCAGTACTTC	CASSLASSRGEVYEQYF
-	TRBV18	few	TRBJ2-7	TGTGCCAGCTCCAACGCCGGGACTCTCTACGAGCAGTACTTC	CASSNAGTLYEQYF
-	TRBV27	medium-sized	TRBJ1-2	TGTGCCAGCAGCAAGGGACCGCCGACTAACTATGGCTACACCTTC	CASSKGPPTNYGYTF
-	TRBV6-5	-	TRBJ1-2	TGTGCCAGCAGTTCCCCGACAATCTATGGCTACACCTTC	CASSSPTIYGYTF
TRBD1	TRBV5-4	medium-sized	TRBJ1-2	TGTGCCAGCAGCTTAGGGCAGGGGGACGCCTATGGCTACACCTTC	CASSLGQGDAYGYTF
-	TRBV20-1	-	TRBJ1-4	TGCAGTGCTAGAGATCTGGGGGGAGCTAATGAAAAACTGTTTTTT	CSARDLGGANEKLFF
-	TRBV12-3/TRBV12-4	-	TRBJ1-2	TGTGCCAGCAGTTTGGTTAACTATGGCTACACCTTC	CASSLVNYGYTF
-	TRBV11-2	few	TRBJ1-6	TGTGCCAGCAGCCTGAGGACGGGGGATAATTCACCCCTCCACTTT	CASSLRTGDNSPLHF
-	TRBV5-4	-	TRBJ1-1	TGTGCCAGCAGCCCACCCGGTAGGGTTGACACTGAAGCTTTCTTT	CASSPPGRVDTEAFF
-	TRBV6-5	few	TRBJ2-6	TGTGCCAGCAGTTATGGCAACCTTGGGGCCAACGTCCTGACTTTC	CASSYGNLGANVLTF
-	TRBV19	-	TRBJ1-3	TGTGCCAGTAGGCTGGGGAACACCATATATTTT	CASRLGNTIYF
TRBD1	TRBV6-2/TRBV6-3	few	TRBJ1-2	TGTGCCAGCAGTTACCAGGGGGCAGGTGGCTACACCTTC	CASSYQGAGGYTF
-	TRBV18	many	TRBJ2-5	TGTGCCAGCTCACCTACAGTCCAAGAGACCCAGTACTTC	CASSPTVQETQYF
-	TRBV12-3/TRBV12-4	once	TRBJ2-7	TGTGCCAGCAGTTTAAGGCCACCACCCTACGAGCAGTACTTC	CASSLRPPPYEQYF
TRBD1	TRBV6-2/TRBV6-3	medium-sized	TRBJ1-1	TGTGCCAGCAGCTTTAGGGGGCTGATGGCCACTGAAGCTTTCTTT	CASSFRGLMATEAFF
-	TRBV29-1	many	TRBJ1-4	TGCAGCGTTCGGCGGGACTTTAATGAAAAACTGTTTTTT	CSVRRDFNEKLFF
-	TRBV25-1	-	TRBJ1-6	TGTGCCAGCAGTGAATCCTGGGGATCCTATAATTCACCCCTCCACTTT	CASSESWGSYNSPLHF
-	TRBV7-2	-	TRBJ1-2	TGTGCCAGCAGCCTTGAGGTAGGGGCTGGCTACACCTTC	CASSLEVGAGYTF
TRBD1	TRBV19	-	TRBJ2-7	TGTGCCAGTAGTTTCGGACAGGGCTACGAGCAGTACTTC	CASSFGQGYEQYF
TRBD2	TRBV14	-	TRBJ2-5	TGTGCCAGCAGCCATTTGACAGCGGGGGGGCTAGAGACCCAGTACTTC	CASSHLTAGGLETQYF
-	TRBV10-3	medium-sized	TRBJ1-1	TGTGCCATCAGACAGACAGCGCAGAACACTGAAGCTTTCTTT	CAIRQTAQNTEAFF
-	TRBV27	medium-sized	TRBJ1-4	TGTGCCAGCAGTTTCAGGTCGTCGGCAACTAATGAAAAACTGTTTTTT	CASSFRSSATNEKLFF
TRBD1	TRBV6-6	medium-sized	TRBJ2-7	TGTGCCAGCAGTCCCCAGGGGGCGTCCTACGAGCAGTACTTC	CASSPQGASYEQYF
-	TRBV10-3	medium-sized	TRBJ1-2	TGTGCCATCAGTGAGTCGTCAGGGCCCAGCTATGGCTACACCTTC	CAISESSGPSYGYTF
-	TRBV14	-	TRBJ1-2	TGTGCCAGCAGCCAAGAGGTCAGGAGAGCGGAGGTGACTAACTATGGCTACACCTTC	CASSQEVRRAEVTNYGYTF
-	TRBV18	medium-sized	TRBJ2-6	TGTGCCAGCTCACCACCTAACACAGGGACTACTGGGGCCAACGTCCTGACTTTC	CASSPPNTGTTGANVLTF
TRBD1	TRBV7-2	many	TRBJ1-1	TGTGCCAGCAGCCCACAGGGGCGGGTGAACACTGAAGCTTTCTTT	CASSPQGRVNTEAFF
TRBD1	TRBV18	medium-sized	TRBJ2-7	TGTGCCAGCTCACCAGCCGGGACAGCCTCCTACGAGCAGTACTTC	CASSPAGTASYEQYF
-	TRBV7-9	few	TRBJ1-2	TGTGCCAGCAGCTTACAAGCGCCGAACTATGGCTACACCTTC	CASSLQAPNYGYTF
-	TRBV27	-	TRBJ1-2	TGTGCCAGCAGTTTATCCGGCCTCAGGGGCTACACCTTC	CASSLSGLRGYTF
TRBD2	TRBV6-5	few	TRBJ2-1	TGTGCCAGCAAAAGCGGGGGGACGGGGAATGAGCAGTTCTTC	CASKSGGTGNEQFF
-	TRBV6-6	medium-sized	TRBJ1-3	TGTGCCAGCAGCCACCAGAGGGAGTATGGAAACACCATATATTTT	CASSHQREYGNTIYF
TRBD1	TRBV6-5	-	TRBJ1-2	TGTGCCAGCAGTTCCATCCTGGACAGGGCTAACTATGGCTACACCTTC	CASSSILDRANYGYTF
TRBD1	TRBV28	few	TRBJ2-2	TGTGCCAGCCGGACAGGGGGGACCGGGGAGCTGTTTTTT	CASRTGGTGELFF
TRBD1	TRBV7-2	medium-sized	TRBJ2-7	TGTGCCAGCAGCTCCACAGGGGTGGCCTACGAGCAGTACTTC	CASSSTGVAYEQYF
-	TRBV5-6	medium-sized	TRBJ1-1	TGTGCCAGCAGCTTGGGCAGGAACACTGAAGCTTTCTTT	CASSLGRNTEAFF
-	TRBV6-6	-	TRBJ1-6	TGTGCCACCAGCCCAACGGACGTCTCCTATAATTCACCCCTCCACTTT	CATSPTDVSYNSPLHF
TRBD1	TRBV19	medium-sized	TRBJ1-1	TGTGCCAGTAGTATAGGGTCTATAGGGACAGGTCGAGGGGCTTTCTTT	CASSIGSIGTGRGAFF
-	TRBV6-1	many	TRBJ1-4	TGTGCCAGCAGCTACTCGACAGGAGCTAATGAAAAACTGTTTTTT	CASSYSTGANEKLFF
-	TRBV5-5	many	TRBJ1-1	TGTGCCAGCAGCCCACACAGGGAGCGGCACACTGAAGCTTTCTTT	CASSPHRERHTEAFF
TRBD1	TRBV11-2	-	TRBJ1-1	TGTGCCAGCAGCACGCAGGGGGACACTGAAGCTTTCTTT	CASSTQGDTEAFF
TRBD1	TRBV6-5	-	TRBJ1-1	TGTGCCAGCAGTTTCCACCGGGACAGGGGTAATGCTTTCTTT	CASSFHRDRGNAFF